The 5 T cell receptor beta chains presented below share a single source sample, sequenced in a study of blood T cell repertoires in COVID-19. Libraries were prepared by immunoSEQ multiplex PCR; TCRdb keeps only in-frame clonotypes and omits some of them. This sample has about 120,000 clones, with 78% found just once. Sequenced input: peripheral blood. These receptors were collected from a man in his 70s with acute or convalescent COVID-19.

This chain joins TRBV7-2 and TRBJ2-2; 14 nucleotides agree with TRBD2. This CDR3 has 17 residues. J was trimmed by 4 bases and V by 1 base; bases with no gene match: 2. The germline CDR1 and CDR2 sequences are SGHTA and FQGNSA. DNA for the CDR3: TGTGCCAGCAGCTTAGGGGGACTAGCGGGGGTCACCGGGGAGCTGTTTTTT. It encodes CASSLGGLAGVTGELFF.

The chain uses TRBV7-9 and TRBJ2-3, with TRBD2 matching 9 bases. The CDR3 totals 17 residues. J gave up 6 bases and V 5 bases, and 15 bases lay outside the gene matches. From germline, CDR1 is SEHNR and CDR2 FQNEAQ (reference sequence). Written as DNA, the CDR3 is TGTGCCAGCAGCCGCGGGCGGGCTAGCGGGGTTGAGGATACGCAGTATTTT. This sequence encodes CASSRGRASGVEDTQYF.

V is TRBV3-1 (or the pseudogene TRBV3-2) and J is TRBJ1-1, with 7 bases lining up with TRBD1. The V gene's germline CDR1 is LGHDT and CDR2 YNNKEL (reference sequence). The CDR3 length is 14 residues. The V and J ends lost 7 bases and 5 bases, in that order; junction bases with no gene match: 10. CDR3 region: CASTKRGPGTEAFF. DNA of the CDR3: TGTGCCAGCACCAAGAGGGGGCCGGGGACTGAAGCTTTCTTT.

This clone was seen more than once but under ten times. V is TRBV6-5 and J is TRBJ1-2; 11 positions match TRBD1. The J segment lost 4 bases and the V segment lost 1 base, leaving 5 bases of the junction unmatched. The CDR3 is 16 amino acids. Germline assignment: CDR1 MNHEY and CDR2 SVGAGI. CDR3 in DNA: TGTGCCAGCAGTTACTTTCGGACAGGGGGCGGCTATGGCTACACCTTC. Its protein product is CASSYFRTGGGYGYTF.

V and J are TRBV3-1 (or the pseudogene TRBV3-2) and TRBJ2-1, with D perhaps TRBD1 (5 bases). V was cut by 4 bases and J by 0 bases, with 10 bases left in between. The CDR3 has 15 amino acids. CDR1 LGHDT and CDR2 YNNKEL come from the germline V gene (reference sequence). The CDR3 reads CASSPTVLSYNEQFF. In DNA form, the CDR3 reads TGTGCCAGCAGCCCGACAGTTCTCTCCTACAATGAGCAGTTCTTC.